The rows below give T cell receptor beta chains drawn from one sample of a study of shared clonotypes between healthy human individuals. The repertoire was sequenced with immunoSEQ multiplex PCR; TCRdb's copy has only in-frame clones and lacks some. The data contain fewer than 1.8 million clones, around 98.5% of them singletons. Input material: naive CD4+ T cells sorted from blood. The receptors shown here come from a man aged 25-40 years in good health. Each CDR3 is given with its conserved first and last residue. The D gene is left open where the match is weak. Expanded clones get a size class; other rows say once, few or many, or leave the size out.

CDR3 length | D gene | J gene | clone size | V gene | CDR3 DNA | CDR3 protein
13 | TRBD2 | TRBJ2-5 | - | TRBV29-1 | TGCAGCGTTATGAGTTGGGGGGGAGCGGCCCAGTACTTC | CSVMSWGGAAQYF
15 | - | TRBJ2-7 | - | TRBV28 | TGTGCCAGCAGTTTTAGCCGGGAGTCGAACTACGAGCAGTACTTC | CASSFSRESNYEQYF
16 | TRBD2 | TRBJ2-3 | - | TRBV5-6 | TGTGCCAGCAGCTTGGTTGGCGGGAGGGTCACAGATACGCAGTATTTT | CASSLVGGRVTDTQYF
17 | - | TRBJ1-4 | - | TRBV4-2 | TGTGCCAGCAGCCAAGGCCCTAGAGGGGCAACTAATGAAAAACTGTTTTTT | CASSQGPRGATNEKLFF
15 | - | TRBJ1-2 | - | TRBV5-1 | TGCGCCAGCAGCGACCAGGGATTAGCTAACTATGGCTACACCTTC | CASSDQGLANYGYTF
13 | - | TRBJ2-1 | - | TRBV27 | TGTGCCAGCAGTTTACCTCCTACGAATGAGCAGTTCTTC | CASSLPPTNEQFF
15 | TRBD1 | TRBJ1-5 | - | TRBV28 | TGTGCCAGCAGTTTCCACAGGGGGATCGGTCAGCCCCAGCATTTT | CASSFHRGIGQPQHF
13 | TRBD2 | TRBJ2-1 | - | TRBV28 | TGTGCCAGCCTAGCGGGAGGGTACAATGAGCAGTTCTTC | CASLAGGYNEQFF
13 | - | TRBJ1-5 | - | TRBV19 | TGTGCCAGTAGTAACAGGGCAGGGCAGCCCCAGCATTTT | CASSNRAGQPQHF
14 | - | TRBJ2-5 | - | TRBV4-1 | TGCGCCAGCAGCCAACCTAATAGACCGGAGACCCAGTACTTC | CASSQPNRPETQYF
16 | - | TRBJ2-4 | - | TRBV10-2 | TGCGCCAGCGCAGTCGGGGGGGGACAGTACAAAAACATTCAGTACTTC | CASAVGGGQYKNIQYF
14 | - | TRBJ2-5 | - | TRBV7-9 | TGTGCCAGCAGCCCCCGAAGGACCCAAGAGACCCAGTACTTC | CASSPRRTQETQYF
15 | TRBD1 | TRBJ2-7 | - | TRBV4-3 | TGCGCCAGCAGTGAACAGGACAGGGGGTCCTACGAGCAGTACTTC | CASSEQDRGSYEQYF
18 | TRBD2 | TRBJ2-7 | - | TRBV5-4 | TGTGCCAGCAGCTTCAACCCCGTGGGACTAGCGGGAATGTACGAGCAGTACTTC | CASSFNPVGLAGMYEQYF
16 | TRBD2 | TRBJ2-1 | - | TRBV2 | TGTGCCAGCAGCGAAGTACTAGCGGGAGGGCCCTCTGAGCAGTTCTTC | CASSEVLAGGPSEQFF
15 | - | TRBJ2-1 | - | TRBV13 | TGTGCCAGCAGCTTAAACCCGCCGGTTACAAATGAGCAGTTCTTC | CASSLNPPVTNEQFF
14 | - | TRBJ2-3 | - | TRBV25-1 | TGTGCCAGCAGTGACTGGATCGGTTCAGATACGCAGTATTTT | CASSDWIGSDTQYF
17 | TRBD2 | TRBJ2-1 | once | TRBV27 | TGTGCCAGCAGTTTCCGACTAGCGGGAGGCAACCACAATGAGCAGTTCTTC | CASSFRLAGGNHNEQFF
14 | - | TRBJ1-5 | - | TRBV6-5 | TGTGCCAGCAGTCGTGCGGGGGGCAATCAGCCCCAGCATTTT | CASSRAGGNQPQHF
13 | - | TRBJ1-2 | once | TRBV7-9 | TGTGCCAGCAGCCCCCCCCCGGGGCACGGCTACACCTTC | CASSPPPGHGYTF
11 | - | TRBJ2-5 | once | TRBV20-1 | TGCAGTGCTAGTGATATCGAGACCCAGTACTTC | CSASDIETQYF
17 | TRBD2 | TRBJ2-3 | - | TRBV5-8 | TGTGCCAGCAAGACGGGGGCACTAGCGGGAGGCACAGATACGCAGTATTTT | CASKTGALAGGTDTQYF
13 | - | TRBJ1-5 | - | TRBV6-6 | TGTGCCAGCAGTTCAGTCAGCAATCAGCCCCAGCATTTT | CASSSVSNQPQHF
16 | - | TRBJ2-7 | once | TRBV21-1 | TGTGCCAGCAGCAGGCGGCAATCTAGAGATTCCTACGAGCAGTACTTC | CASSRRQSRDSYEQYF
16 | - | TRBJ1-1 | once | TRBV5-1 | TGCGCCAGCAGCTTCATTGGCAGGCTCATGAACACTGAAGCTTTCTTT | CASSFIGRLMNTEAFF
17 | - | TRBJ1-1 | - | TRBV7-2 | TGTGCCAGCAGCCCACGGGTGACCGGGGGATCGAACACTGAAGCTTTCTTT | CASSPRVTGGSNTEAFF
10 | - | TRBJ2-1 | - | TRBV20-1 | TGCAGTGCTAAGACTAATGAGCAGTTCTTC | CSAKTNEQFF
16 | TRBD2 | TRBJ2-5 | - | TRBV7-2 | TGTGCCAGCAACCCGGGACTAGCGGGGGCACAAGAGACCCAGTACTTC | CASNPGLAGAQETQYF
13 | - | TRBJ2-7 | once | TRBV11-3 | TGTGCCAGCAGCTTCAGGGCGGCCTACGAGCAGTACTTC | CASSFRAAYEQYF
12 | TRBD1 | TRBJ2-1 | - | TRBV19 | TGTGCCAGTAGTGGCCGGGACAGCGCGCAGTTCTTC | CASSGRDSAQFF
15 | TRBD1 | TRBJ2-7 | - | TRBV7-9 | TGTGCCAGCAGCTTCGGACAGGGTGGTTCCTACGAGCAGTACTTC | CASSFGQGGSYEQYF
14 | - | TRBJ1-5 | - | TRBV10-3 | TGTGCCATCAGTGTCGGTGGGGGAAATCAGCCCCAGCATTTT | CAISVGGGNQPQHF
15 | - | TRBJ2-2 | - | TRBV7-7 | TGTGCTAGCAGCTTAGATATGGCTACACACCAGGAGCTGTTTTTT | CASSLDMATHQELFF
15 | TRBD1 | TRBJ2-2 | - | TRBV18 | TGTGCCAGCTCACCTACAGGGGTAGGCACCGGGGAGCTGTTTTTT | CASSPTGVGTGELFF
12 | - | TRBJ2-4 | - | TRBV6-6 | TGTGCCAGCAGGTTTAGCGGAAACATTCAGTACTTC | CASRFSGNIQYF
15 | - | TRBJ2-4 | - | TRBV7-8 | TGTGCCAGCAGCTGGACAACAGCCCCCAAAAACATTCAGTACTTC | CASSWTTAPKNIQYF
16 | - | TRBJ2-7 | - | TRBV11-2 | TGTGCCAGCAGCACGACACAGGGTACCCATTTTTACGAGCAGTACTTC | CASSTTQGTHFYEQYF
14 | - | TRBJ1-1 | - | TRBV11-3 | TGTGCCAGCAGCTTAGGACCCTCGAACACTGAAGCTTTCTTT | CASSLGPSNTEAFF
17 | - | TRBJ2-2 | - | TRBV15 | TGTGCCACCAGCAGAGTTCTGCCGTCCCCCTCGGGCGGGGAGCTGTTTTTT | CATSRVLPSPSGGELFF
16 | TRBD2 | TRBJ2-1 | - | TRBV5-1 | TGCGCCAGCAGCTTAGGACTAGCGGGAGTCTACAATGAGCAGTTCTTC | CASSLGLAGVYNEQFF
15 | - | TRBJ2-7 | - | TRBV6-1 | TGTGCCAGCAGTGAAATAGCTTTACCTACTTACGAGCAGTACTTC | CASSEIALPTYEQYF
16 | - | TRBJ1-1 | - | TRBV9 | TGTGCCAGCAGCGTCAGGGGCACTAAGATGAACACTGAAGCTTTCTTT | CASSVRGTKMNTEAFF
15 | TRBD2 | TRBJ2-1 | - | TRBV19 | TGTGCCAGTAGTAAAAATTCGATGGACATGGCTAGCGGGTTCTTC | CASSKNSMDMASGFF
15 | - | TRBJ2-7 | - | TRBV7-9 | TGTGCCAGCAGCTTAGCGCACACAGAGCCCTACGAGCAGTACTTC | CASSLAHTEPYEQYF
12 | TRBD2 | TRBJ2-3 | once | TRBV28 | TGTGCCAGCAACCCGGGAGGAGGTACGCAGTATTTT | CASNPGGGTQYF
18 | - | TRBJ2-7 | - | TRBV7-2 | TGTGCCAGCAGCTTAGACCCTGTTGCGGGAATTTTGAACTACGAGCAGTACTTC | CASSLDPVAGILNYEQYF
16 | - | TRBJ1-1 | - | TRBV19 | TGTGCCAGTAGTCTAAAACTTACAGGGCGGAGCACTGAAGCTTTCTTT | CASSLKLTGRSTEAFF
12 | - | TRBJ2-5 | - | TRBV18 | TGTGCCAGCTCACCACCGGCTGAGACCCAGTACTTC | CASSPPAETQYF
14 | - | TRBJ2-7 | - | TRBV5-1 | TGCGCCAGCAGCCCCCAACAGGGTTGGTACGAGCAGTACTTC | CASSPQQGWYEQYF
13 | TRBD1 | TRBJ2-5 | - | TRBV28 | TGTGCCAGCAGTTCAGGGGGCCGGGAGACCCAGTACTTC | CASSSGGRETQYF
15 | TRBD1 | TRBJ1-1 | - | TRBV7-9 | TGTGCCAGCAGCACGCCACAGGGGGCGCAGGCTGAAGCTTTCTTT | CASSTPQGAQAEAFF
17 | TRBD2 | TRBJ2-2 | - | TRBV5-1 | TGCGCCAGCAGCTTGCCAGCGGGAGGGACCTACACCGGGGAGCTGTTTTTT | CASSLPAGGTYTGELFF
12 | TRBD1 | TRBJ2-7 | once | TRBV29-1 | TGCAGCGCCGGGACAGACTCCTACGAGCAGTACTTC | CSAGTDSYEQYF
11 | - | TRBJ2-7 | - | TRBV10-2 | TGCGCCAGCAGTGTTGGTTACGAGCAGTACTTC | CASSVGYEQYF
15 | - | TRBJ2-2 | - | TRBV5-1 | TGCGCCAGCAGCTTGTCGGCCAGGAACACCGGGGAGCTGTTTTTT | CASSLSARNTGELFF
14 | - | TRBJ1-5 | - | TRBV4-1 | TGCGCCAGCAGGGCGGCGGTGAGCAATCAGCCCCAGCATTTT | CASRAAVSNQPQHF
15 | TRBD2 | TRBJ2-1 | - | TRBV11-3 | TGTGCCAGCGGCCCCCTAGCGGGAGGGTGGAATGAGCAGTTCTTC | CASGPLAGGWNEQFF
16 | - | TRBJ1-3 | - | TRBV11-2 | TGTGCCAGCAGCCCCCTTCACTCGGTCCCTGGAAACACCATATATTTT | CASSPLHSVPGNTIYF
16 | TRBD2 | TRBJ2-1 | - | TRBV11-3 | TGTGCCAGCAGCTTAAGACTAGCGGATCGGGGCAATGAGCAGTTCTTC | CASSLRLADRGNEQFF